Presented here are 16 T cell receptor beta chains from one specimen sequenced in a study of cytomegalovirus exposure and HLA in healthy donors. The PCR made use of 60 Vbeta and 13 Jbeta primers. The repertoire was sequenced with immunoSEQ multiplex PCR; TCRdb's copy has only in-frame clones and lacks some. The repertoire includes 95,000 to 110,000 clones, roughly 70% of them detected once, and 11% to 15% sits in the top ten. The sequenced material came from PBMCs. Source of these receptors: a woman aged 35 to 49 in good health and CMV-seropositive.

The chain links TRBV6-5 to TRBJ2-5; maybe TRBD1 (6 bases). The germline V and J ends were trimmed by 6 bases and 2 bases, with 16 bases remaining between them. This CDR3 has 15 amino acids. The germline CDR1 and CDR2 sequences are MNHEY and SVGAGI. In DNA, the CDR3 is TGTGCCAGCAGGTTACAGGGTGTAGGACAAGAGACCCAGTACTTC. Amino acid sequence: CASRLQGVGQETQYF.

This clone was seen a few times. This chain uses TRBV6-5 with TRBJ1-3; D ambiguous. The CDR3 has 15 residues. The germline V and J ends were trimmed by 2 bases and 0 bases, with 8 bases remaining between them. CDR1 is MNHEY, CDR2 SVGAGI, per germline. The CDR3 is CASSYRWSSGNTIYF. In DNA, the CDR3 is TGTGCCAGCAGTTACCGCTGGAGCTCTGGAAACACCATATATTTT.

The genes are TRBV11-2 and TRBJ1-1, with 11 bases aligning to TRBD1. This CDR3 region has 15 residues. The V gene end was trimmed by 5 bases and the J gene end by 4 bases; junction bases not matched to a gene: 6. In germline, CDR1 is SGHAT, CDR2 FQNNGV. CDR3 sequence (DNA): TGTGCCAGCAGCCACGGACAGGGGGCTGTCACTGAAGCTTTCTTT. This translates into CASSHGQGAVTEAFF.

The chain links TRBV6-5 to TRBJ2-7; tentatively, D is TRBD1 (6 bases). V was clipped by 5 bases and J by 5 bases, with 10 bases between them. Germline loops: CDR1 MNHEY, CDR2 SVGAGI. This CDR3 has 12 residues. The CDR3 DNA follows: TGTGCCAGCAGTAACGGACAGAACGAGCAGTACTTC. Amino acids: CASSNGQNEQYF.

This chain uses TRBV10-2 with TRBJ2-7, with D possibly TRBD2 on 6 matching bases. CDR3 length: 15 amino acids. The germline V gene encodes CDR1 WSHSY and CDR2 SAAADI. V dropped 1 base and J dropped 0 bases, with 10 bases sitting between them. CDR3 sequence: CASSEFRTNSYEQYF. In nucleotides, the CDR3 is TGCGCCAGCAGTGAGTTCAGGACTAACTCCTACGAGCAGTACTTC.

The chain recombines TRBV6-6 with TRBJ2-7, with D possibly being TRBD1 (6 bases). Germline V gene data show CDR1 as MNHNY and CDR2 as SVGAGI (reference sequence). This CDR3 has 13 amino acids. V was clipped by 6 bases and J by 1 base, with 10 bases between them. The CDR3 spells CASSPDSSYEQYF. The CDR3 DNA sequence: TGTGCCAGCAGCCCGGACAGTTCCTACGAGCAGTACTTC.

On this clone: Other DNA sequences in the same sample also yield this CDR3. This chain connects TRBV15 to TRBJ2-7; D is perhaps TRBD2 (5 bases). Trimming shortened V by 0 bases and J by 3 bases, and 9 bases separated the two germline ends. The CDR3 covers 14 residues. Germline CDR1 is LNHNV and CDR2 is YYDKDF (reference sequence). The CDR3 spells CATSREGGGYEQYF. The CDR3 nucleotides are TGTGCCACCAGCAGAGAAGGAGGAGGCTACGAGCAGTACTTC.

Concerning this clone itself: This same CDR3 is encoded by further DNA sequences in the sample. V usage is TRBV25-1 and J usage is TRBJ1-6, with no clear D. In germline, CDR1 is MGHDK, CDR2 SYGVNS. The CDR3 spans 15 residues. V lost 1 base and J 0 bases, leaving 4 bases between the germline ends. The CDR3 sequence: CASSESVSYNSPLHF. The CDR3, as DNA: TGTGCCAGCAGTGAATCGGTCTCCTATAATTCACCCCTCCACTTT.

The rearrangement uses TRBV27 and TRBJ1-6; D not certain. This CDR3 has 14 residues. V was clipped by 3 bases and J by 13 bases, with 16 bases between them. CDR1 and CDR2 from the germline V gene are MNHEY and SMNVEV (reference sequence). As DNA, the CDR3 is TGTGCCAGCAGTTTCCGTATCGAGTACCTTCCCCTCCACTTT. Translation: CASSFRIEYLPLHF.

This clone was found a few times. The V gene is TRBV4-1, the J gene TRBJ2-3; tentatively, D is TRBD2 (6 bases). CDR3 length equals 15 residues. The ends were cut back, 4 bases at V and 1 base at J, with 12 bases in the middle. Germline CDR1 and CDR2: MGHRA and YSYEKL. This CDR3 reads CASSPSGGGTDTQYF. CDR3 sequence (DNA): TGCGCCAGCAGCCCCAGCGGAGGGGGCACAGATACGCAGTATTTT.

This chain joins TRBV4-1 and TRBJ2-7, with D possibly TRBD1 on 5 matching bases. Trimming stripped 1 base from V and 2 bases from J, with 12 bases between. This CDR3 region has 15 residues. Germline V lookup: CDR1 MGHRA, CDR2 YSYEKL. CDR3 loop: CASSQVPQGPYEQYF. For the CDR3, the DNA is TGCGCCAGCAGCCAAGTTCCCCAGGGTCCCTACGAGCAGTACTTC.

This chain links TRBV18 with TRBJ1-5; possible D gene TRBD1, 5 bases. The V end was cut by 2 bases, the J end by 6 bases, with 14 bases between. In germline, CDR1 is KGHSH, CDR2 LQKENI. This CDR3 has 15 amino acids. The CDR3 reads CASSPSSAGGQPQHF. The CDR3 nucleotides read TGTGCCAGCTCACCATCGTCGGCCGGGGGTCAGCCCCAGCATTTT.

The table lists this clone with a few counts. This rearrangement joins TRBV7-2 to TRBJ2-1, with 8 bases aligning to TRBD2. The CDR3 is made up of 17 amino acids. Germline values: CDR1 SGHTA, CDR2 FQGNSA. Losses at the gene ends were 1 base for V and 8 bases for J; bases not matched to a gene: 13. CDR3 bases: TGTGCCAGCAGCTTAGGGGCCCCGGGCGGGGGGATCGATGAGCAGTTCTTC. Its translation is CASSLGAPGGGIDEQFF.

This chain uses TRBV7-2 with TRBJ2-1; TRBD2 matches 12 bases. The CDR3 is made up of 15 amino acids. The J segment lost 10 bases and the V segment lost 6 bases, leaving 10 bases of the junction unmatched. Looked up from germline, CDR1 is SGHTA and CDR2 is FQGNSA. The CDR3: CASRLPGLAGREQFF. The CDR3 nucleotides are TGTGCCAGCAGGTTACCGGGACTAGCGGGCCGAGAGCAGTTCTTC.

This sequence joins TRBV7-9 and TRBJ1-1; D ambiguous. Germline CDR1 SEHNR, CDR2 FQNEAQ (reference sequence). Trimming cost V 6 bases and J 7 bases, with 9 bases left between them. This CDR3 is built from 11 residues. In DNA form, the CDR3 reads TGTGCCAGCAGTAGATACGATGAAGCTTTCTTT. This sequence encodes CASSRYDEAFF.

This clone was found once. The J gene is TRBJ1-1, the V gene TRBV9; D is unclear. There are 14 residues in the CDR3. CDR1 is SGDLS and CDR2 is YYNGEE in the germline V gene. Trimming took off 1 base at V and 7 bases at J, with 14 bases between the two ends. CDR3 in amino acids: CASSVRREAGEAFF. DNA of the CDR3: TGTGCCAGCAGCGTACGTCGCGAAGCTGGTGAAGCTTTCTTT.